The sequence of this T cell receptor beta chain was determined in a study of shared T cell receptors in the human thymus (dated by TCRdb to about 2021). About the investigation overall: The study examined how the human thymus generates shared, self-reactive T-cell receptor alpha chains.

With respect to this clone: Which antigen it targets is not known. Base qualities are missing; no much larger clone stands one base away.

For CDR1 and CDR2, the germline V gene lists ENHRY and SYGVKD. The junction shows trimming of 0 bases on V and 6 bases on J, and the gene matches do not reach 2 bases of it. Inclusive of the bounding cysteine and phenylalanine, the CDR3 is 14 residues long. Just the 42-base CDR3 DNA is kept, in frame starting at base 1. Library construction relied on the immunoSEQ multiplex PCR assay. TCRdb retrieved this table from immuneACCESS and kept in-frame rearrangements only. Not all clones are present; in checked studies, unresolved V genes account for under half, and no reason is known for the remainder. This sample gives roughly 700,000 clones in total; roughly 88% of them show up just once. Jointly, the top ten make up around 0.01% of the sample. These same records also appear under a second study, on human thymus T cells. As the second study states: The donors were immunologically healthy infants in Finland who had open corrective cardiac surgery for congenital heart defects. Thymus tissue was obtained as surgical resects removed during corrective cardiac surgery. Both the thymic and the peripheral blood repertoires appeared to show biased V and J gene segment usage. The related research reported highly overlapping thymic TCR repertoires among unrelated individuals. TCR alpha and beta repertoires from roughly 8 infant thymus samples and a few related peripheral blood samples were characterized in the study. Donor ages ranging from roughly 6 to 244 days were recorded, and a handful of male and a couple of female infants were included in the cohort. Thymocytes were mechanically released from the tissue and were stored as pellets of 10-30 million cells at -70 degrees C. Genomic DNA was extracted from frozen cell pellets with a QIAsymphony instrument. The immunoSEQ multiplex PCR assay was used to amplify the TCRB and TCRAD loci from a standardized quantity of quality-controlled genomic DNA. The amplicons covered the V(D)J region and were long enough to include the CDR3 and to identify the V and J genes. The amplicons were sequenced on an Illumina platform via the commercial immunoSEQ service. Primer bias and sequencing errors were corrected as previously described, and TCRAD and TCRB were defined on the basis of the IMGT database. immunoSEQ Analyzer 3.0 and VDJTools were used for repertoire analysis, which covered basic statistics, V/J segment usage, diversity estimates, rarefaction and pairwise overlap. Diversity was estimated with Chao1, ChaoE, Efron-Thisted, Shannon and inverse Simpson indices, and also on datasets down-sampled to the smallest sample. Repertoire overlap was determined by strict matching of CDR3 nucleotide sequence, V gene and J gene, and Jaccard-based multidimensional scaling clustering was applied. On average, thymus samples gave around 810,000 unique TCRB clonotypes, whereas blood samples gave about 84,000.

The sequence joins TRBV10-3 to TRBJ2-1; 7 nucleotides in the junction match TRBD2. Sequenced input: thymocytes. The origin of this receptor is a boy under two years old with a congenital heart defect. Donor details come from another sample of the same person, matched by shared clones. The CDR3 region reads CAISESASGNEQFF. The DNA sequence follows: TGTGCCATCAGTGAGTCGGCTAGCGGCAATGAGCAGTTCTTC.